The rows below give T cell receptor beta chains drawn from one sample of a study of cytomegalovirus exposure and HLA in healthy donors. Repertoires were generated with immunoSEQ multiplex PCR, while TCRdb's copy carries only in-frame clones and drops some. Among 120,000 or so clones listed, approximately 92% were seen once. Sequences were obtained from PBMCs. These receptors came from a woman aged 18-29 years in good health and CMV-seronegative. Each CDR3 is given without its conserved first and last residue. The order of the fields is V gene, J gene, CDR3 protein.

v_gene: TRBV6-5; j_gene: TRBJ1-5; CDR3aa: ASSYSGLSNQPQH
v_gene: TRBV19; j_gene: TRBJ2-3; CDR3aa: ASSMGTGGMSPTDTQY
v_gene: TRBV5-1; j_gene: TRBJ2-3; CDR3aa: ASSLSGGTRTDTQY
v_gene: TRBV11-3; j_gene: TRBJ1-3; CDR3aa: ASSLGPRAGNTIY
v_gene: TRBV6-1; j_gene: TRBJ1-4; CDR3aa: ASSESWRAGFKEKLF
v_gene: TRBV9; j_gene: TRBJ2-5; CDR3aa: ASSVGAGGSGETQY
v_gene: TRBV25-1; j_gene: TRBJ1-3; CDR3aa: ASSLGATNTIY
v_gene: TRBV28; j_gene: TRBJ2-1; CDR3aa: ASSLLAGNNEQF
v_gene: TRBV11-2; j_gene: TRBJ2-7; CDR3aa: ASSLGQGGYEQY
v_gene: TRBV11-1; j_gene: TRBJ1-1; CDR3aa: ASSLNRNTEAF
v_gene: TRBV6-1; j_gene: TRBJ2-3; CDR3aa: ATTRAGDTQY
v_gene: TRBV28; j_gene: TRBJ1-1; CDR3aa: ASSPLASGQGNTEAF
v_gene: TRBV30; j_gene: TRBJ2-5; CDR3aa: AWVLGAETQY
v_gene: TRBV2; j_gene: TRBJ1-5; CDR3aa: ASSEFVSEPQH
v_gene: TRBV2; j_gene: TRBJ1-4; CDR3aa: ASSSQAATNEKLF
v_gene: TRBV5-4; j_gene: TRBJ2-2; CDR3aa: ASTWDRNTGELF
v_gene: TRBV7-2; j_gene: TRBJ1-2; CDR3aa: ASSLGQTLYGYT
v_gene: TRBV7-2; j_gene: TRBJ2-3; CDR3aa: ASSLEPHLTQY
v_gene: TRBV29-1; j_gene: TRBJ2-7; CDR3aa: SVEFRGSGSEQY
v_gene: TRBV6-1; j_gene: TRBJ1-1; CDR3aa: ASSEGTGWGFMNTEAF
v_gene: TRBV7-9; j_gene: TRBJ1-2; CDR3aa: ASSLSGFDYGYT
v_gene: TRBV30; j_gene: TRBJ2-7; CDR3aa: ALAAASDYEQY
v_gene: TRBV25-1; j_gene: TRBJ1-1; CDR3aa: ASSENGGTEAF
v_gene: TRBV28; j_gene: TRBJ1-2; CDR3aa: ASGLGYT
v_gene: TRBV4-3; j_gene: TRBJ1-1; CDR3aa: ASSAQENTEAF
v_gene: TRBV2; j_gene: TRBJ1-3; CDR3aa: ASSERGGGRGNTIY
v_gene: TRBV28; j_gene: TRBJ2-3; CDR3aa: ASRPLGSRADTQY
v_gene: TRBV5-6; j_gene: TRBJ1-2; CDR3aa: ASSLGTGLYGYT
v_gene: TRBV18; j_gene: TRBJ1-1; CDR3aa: ASSPDGENTEAF
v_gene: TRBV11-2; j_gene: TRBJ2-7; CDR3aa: ASSDYQAREQY
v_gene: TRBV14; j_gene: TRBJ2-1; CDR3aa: ASSQGSGGAYNEQF
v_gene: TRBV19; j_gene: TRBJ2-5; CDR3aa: ASSGTGAGETQY
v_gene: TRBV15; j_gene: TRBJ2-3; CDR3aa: ATSRSRGLAGGLGGTDTQY
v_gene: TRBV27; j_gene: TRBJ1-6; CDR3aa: ASSFRDRYNSPLH
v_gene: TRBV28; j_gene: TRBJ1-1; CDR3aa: ASSSAVGGAF
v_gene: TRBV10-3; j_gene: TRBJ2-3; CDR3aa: AISDRDTITDTQY
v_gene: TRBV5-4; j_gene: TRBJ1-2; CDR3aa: ASRTAGFLGYT